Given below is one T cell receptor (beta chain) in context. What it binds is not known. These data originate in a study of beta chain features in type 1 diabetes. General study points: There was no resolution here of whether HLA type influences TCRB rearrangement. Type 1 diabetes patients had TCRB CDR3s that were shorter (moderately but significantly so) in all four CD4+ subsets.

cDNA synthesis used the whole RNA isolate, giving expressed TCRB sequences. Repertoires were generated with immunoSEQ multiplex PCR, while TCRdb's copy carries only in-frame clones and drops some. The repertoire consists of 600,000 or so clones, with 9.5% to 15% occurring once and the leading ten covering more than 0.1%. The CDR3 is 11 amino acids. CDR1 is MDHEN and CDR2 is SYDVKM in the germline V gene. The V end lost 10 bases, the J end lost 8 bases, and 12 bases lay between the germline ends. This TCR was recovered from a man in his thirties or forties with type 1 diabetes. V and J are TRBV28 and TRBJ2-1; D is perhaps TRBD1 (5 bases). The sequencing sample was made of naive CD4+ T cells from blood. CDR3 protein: CAISGYDEQFF. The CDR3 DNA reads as TGTGCCATTTCAGGGTACGATGAGCAGTTCTTC.